The clone carrying this T cell receptor (beta chain) was found a few times. CDR3 length equals 13 residues. Germline V lookup: CDR1 MNHEY, CDR2 SVGAGI. V lost 2 bases, J lost 5 bases, and 9 bases lay in between. The second PCR ran about 7 to 12 cycles with a sample-barcoded 5' primer and J-beta primers. TCRdb reprocessed the 5' RACE reads via MiXCR and lists one record per CDR3 protein. This sample has 1.5 million to 1.9 million distinct CDR3 sequences; around 40% occur once, and the top ten carry around 4%. This entry belongs to a study of blood T cells in healthy people across ages. The chain recombines TRBV6-5 with TRBJ1-2; D uncertain. The sequence was obtained from a woman younger than 35 in good health. The sample consisted of blood. DNA for the CDR3: TGTGCCAGCAGTTACGGCTCGGAATATGGCTACACCTTC. Encoded protein: CASSYGSEYGYTF.